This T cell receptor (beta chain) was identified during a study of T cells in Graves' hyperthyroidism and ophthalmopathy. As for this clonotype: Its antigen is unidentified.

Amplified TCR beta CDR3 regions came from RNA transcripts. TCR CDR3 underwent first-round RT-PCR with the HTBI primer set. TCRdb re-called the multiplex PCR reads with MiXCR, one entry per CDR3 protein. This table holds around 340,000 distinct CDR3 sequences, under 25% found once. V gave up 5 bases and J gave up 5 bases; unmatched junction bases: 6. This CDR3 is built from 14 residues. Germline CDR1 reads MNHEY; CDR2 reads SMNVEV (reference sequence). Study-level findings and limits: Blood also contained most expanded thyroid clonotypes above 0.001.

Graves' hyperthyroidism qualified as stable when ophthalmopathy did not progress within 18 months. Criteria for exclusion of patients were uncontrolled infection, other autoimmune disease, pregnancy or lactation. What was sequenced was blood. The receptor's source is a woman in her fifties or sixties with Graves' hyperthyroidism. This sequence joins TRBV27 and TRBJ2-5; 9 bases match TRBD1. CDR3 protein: CASSAGQGRETQYF. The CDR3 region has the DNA TGTGCCAGCAGTGCCGGACAGGGGAGGGAGACCCAGTACTTC.